A single sample gave rise to the 9 T cell receptor beta chains below, sequenced in a study of CD8 T cells in ankylosing spondylitis. Study outcomes and limitations: Apparently characteristic of ankylosing spondylitis blood was a TCR beta motif (under ten highly homologous variants).

Their antigens remain unidentified. Each CDR3 protein gets one entry after TCRdb re-called the 5' RACE reads with MiXCR. Among 500,000 to 650,000 distinct CDR3 sequences, over 4% were seen once, and the ten largest hold 3% to 4%. Sequencing was carried out using blood, either unsorted or a sorted T cell fraction (not recorded which). The receptors stem from a male donor with ankylosing spondylitis.

This clonotype was seen at least ten times. V usage is TRBV20-1 and J usage is TRBJ1-1, with a tentative D call TRBD1 (6 bases). The V and J ends lost 5 bases and 2 bases respectively, with 15 bases between them. Germline CDR1 and CDR2: DFQATT and SNEGSKA (reference sequence). This CDR3 is 14 amino acids long. CDR3 nucleotides: TGCAGTGCTCAGGCGTCAGGGGCAAACACTGAAGCTTTCTTT. This codes for CSAQASGANTEAFF.

This clonotype was counted many times. The J gene is TRBJ2-3, the V gene TRBV20-1; D gene ambiguous. Germline CDR1 and CDR2: DFQATT and SNEGSKA (reference sequence). V gave up 5 bases and J gave up 4 bases, with 7 bases separating them. This CDR3 has 11 amino acids. This chain's CDR3 is CSAGFSDTQYF. The DNA for the CDR3 is TGCAGTGCTGGGTTCTCAGATACGCAGTATTTT.

The rearrangement uses TRBV6-5 and TRBJ2-2; 9 bases fit TRBD1. This CDR3 has 17 amino acids. After removal of 0 bases from V and 4 bases from J, the junction contained 6 bases not matched to a gene. From germline, CDR1 is MNHEY and CDR2 SVGAGI. Written as DNA, the CDR3 is TGTGCCAGCAGTTACTCAGGGACAGGGTGGTTCACCGGGGAGCTGTTTTTT. Its protein product is CASSYSGTGWFTGELFF.

This clonotype was recorded many times. This sequence joins TRBV15 and TRBJ2-3; D not certain. Per the germline V gene, CDR1 is LNHNV and CDR2 is YYDKDF (reference sequence). CDR3 length equals 14 residues. Trimming pared 4 bases from V and 1 base from J, leaving 9 bases between. The DNA for the CDR3 is TGTGCCACCAGCAAACGATCCGGCACAGATACGCAGTATTTT. This translates into CATSKRSGTDTQYF. Variable domain in full (rest from reference TRBV15 and TRBJ2-3): DAMVIQNPRYQVTQFGKPVTLSCSQTLNHNVMYWYQQKSSQAPKLLFHYYDKDFNNEADTPDNFQSRRPNTSFCFLDIRSPGLGDTAMYLCATSKRSGTDTQYFGPGTRLTVL.

In its sample, this clonotype was seen many times. This chain uses TRBV4-1 with TRBJ2-7, with TRBD2 as a possible D gene (5 bases). Trimming removed 1 base at V and 1 base at J, with 20 bases between. In germline, CDR1 is MGHRA, CDR2 YSYEKL. The CDR3 is made up of 18 amino acids. The CDR3 region is CASSQGLGLDLLSYEQYF. The CDR3 DNA reads as TGCGCCAGCAGCCAAGGTTTAGGGCTGGACTTACTTTCCTACGAGCAGTACTTC.

In its sample, this clonotype was seen many times. The J gene is TRBJ2-4, the V gene TRBV27, with 9 nucleotides matching TRBD1. The CDR3 contains 14 residues. Germline trimming cut 4 bases from V and 6 bases from J; bases unmatched to any gene: 4. Per germline, CDR1 MNHEY and CDR2 SMNVEV (reference sequence). The CDR3 region has the DNA TGTGCCAGCAGTTCGACAGGGGGGATAAACATTCAGTACTTC. Translated, it gives CASSSTGGINIQYF.

This clonotype was counted ten times or more. The chain joins TRBV18 to TRBJ2-7, with TRBD1 identical over 8 bases. Germline values: CDR1 KGHSH, CDR2 LQKENI. This CDR3 is built from 15 residues. V trimming: 2 bases; J trimming: 1 base; junction bases outside the gene matches: 4. The CDR3 spells CASSPGTGSSYEQYF. The CDR3 coding sequence is TGTGCCAGCTCACCAGGGACAGGTTCGTCCTACGAGCAGTACTTC. Full variable domain (rest looked up from reference TRBV18 and TRBJ2-7): NAGVMQNPRHLVRRRGQEARLRCSPMKGHSHVYWYRQLPEEGLKFMVYLQKENIIDESGMPKERFSAEFPKEGPSILRIQQVVRGDSAAYFCASSPGTGSSYEQYFGPGTRLTVT.

This clonotype was counted at least ten times. The rearrangement joins TRBV11-2 to TRBJ2-7, with D uncertain. The CDR3 is made up of 16 amino acids. Germline V gene lookup returns CDR1 SGHAT and CDR2 FQNNGV. The V gene lost 1 base and the J gene lost 0 bases, with 13 bases spanning the gap. The CDR3 region is CASSLAFRAISYEQYF. In DNA, the CDR3 is TGTGCCAGCAGCTTAGCATTCCGGGCCATCTCCTACGAGCAGTACTTC.

This clonotype was detected many times. The rearrangement joins TRBV28 to TRBJ2-7; no firm D call. The CDR3 is made up of 14 amino acids. V was cut by 4 bases and J by 4 bases, with 14 bases left in between. The germline V gene encodes CDR1 MDHEN and CDR2 SYDVKM. The CDR3 region is CASSSVEQWYEQYF. CDR3 nucleotides: TGTGCCAGCAGTTCCGTTGAACAGTGGTACGAGCAGTACTTC.